Shown below are 7 T cell receptor beta chains from a single sample sequenced in a study of blood T cell repertoires in COVID-19. The assay was immunoSEQ multiplex PCR, and TCRdb's table has in-frame clones only and misses some. Here the sample spans under 85,000 clones, approximately 90% being singletons. Sample: peripheral blood. These receptors all come from a woman older than 75 with active or convalescent COVID-19.

The chain combines TRBV28 with TRBJ1-2; TRBD1 matches at 10 bases. This CDR3 is built from 14 residues. Germline CDR1 reads MDHEN; CDR2 reads SYDVKM. V shed 2 bases and J 8 bases; nucleotides not matched to a gene: 5. The CDR3 region has the DNA TGTGCCAGCAGTTTAGACAGGGGGCGCCGGGGCTACACCTTC. This encodes CASSLDRGRRGYTF.

This CDR3 reads CASSLAVWGLRWDTQYF. CDR3 DNA: TGTGCCAGCAGCTTAGCGGTCTGGGGGCTTCGGTGGGATACGCAGTATTTT. This rearrangement joins TRBV7-6 to TRBJ2-3, with a weak D call TRBD1 (6 bases). Germline CDR1 and CDR2: SGHVS and FNYEAQ. Trimming removed 0 bases at V and 6 bases at J, with 19 bases between. This CDR3 has 17 residues.

V gene TRBV28 combines with J gene TRBJ2-4; 10 bases match TRBD1. The CDR3 runs 17 residues. V shed 2 bases, J shed 0 bases, and the junction held 4 bases outside the gene matches. The V gene's germline CDR1 is MDHEN and CDR2 SYDVKM. The CDR3 coding sequence is TGTGCCAGCAGTTTAGTCGGGACAGGGGTAGCCAAAAACATTCAGTACTTC. This translates into CASSLVGTGVAKNIQYF.

CDR3: CASSEALAGDNNEQFF. The CDR3 nucleotides read TGCGCCAGCAGTGAGGCGCTAGCGGGAGATAACAATGAGCAGTTCTTC. V is TRBV10-1 and J is TRBJ2-1, with 10 positions matching TRBD2. CDR3 length equals 16 residues. Germline-derived CDR1 and CDR2 are WNHNN and SYGVQD (reference sequence). With 2 bases clipped from V and 5 bases from J, the junction kept 6 bases outside the gene matches.

The chain joins TRBV29-1 to TRBJ2-7; 7 bases fit TRBD2. The V and J ends lost 1 base and 6 bases, in that order; junction bases with no gene match: 15. CDR3 length: 16 amino acids. Germline lookup yields CDR1 SQVTM and CDR2 ANQGSEA. CDR3 DNA sequence: TGCAGCGTTGAAGGTCCCCCCGGGAGGACGGCTCGCGAGCAGTACTTC. Translated, it gives CSVEGPPGRTAREQYF.

The chain combines TRBV15 with TRBJ1-6; weak D call: TRBD1 (5 bases). The CDR3 totals 13 residues. Germline V CDR1 and CDR2: LNHNV, YYDKDF (reference sequence). The ends were cut back, 1 base at V and 17 bases at J, with 15 bases in the middle. The CDR3 here is CATSRGRVGTFHF. The CDR3 DNA reads TGTGCCACCAGCAGAGGGAGGGTGGGGACCTTCCACTTT. Filled out from reference TRBV15 and TRBJ1-6, the complete variable domain reads DAMVIQNPRYQVTQFGKPVTLSCSQTLNHNVMYWYQQKSSQAPKLLFHYYDKDFNNEADTPDNFQSRRPNTSFCFLDIRSPGLGDTAMYLCATSRGRVGTFHFGNGTRLTVT.

The chain is built from TRBV7-8 and TRBJ2-1, with TRBD2 matching over 8 bases. V trimming: 4 bases; J trimming: 10 bases; junction bases outside the gene matches: 12. Germline V gives CDR1 SGHVS, CDR2 FQNEAQ. There are 15 residues in the CDR3. CDR3 sequence reads: CASSSPGTSLREQFF. CDR3 coding DNA: TGTGCCAGCAGCTCCCCCGGGACTAGTTTAAGGGAGCAGTTCTTC.